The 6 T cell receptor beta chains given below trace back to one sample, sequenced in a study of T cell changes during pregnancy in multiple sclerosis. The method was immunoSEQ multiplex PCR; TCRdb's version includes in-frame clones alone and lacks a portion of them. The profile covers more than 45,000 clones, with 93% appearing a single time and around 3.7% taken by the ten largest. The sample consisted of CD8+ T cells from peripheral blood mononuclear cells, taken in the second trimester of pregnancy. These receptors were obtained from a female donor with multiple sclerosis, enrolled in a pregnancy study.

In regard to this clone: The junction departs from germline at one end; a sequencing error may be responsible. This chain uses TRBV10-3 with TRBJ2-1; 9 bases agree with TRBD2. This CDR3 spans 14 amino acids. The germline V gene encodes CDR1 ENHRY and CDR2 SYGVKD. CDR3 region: CAISESGGLAGPVF. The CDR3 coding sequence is TGTGCCATCAGTGAGTCTGGAGGGCTAGCGGGGCCCGTCTTC.

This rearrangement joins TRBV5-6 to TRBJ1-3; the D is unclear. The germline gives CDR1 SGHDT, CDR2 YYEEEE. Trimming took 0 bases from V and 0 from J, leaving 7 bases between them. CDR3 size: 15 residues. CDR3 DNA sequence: TGTGCCAGCAGCTTGGGTCTAGTCTCTGGAAACACCATATATTTT. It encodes CASSLGLVSGNTIYF.

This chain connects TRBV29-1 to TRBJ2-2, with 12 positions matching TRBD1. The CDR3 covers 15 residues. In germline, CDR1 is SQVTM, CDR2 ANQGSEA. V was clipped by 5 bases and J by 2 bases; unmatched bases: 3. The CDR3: CSVHGTGGNTGELFF. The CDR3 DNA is TGCAGCGTTCATGGGACAGGGGGCAACACCGGGGAGCTGTTTTTT.

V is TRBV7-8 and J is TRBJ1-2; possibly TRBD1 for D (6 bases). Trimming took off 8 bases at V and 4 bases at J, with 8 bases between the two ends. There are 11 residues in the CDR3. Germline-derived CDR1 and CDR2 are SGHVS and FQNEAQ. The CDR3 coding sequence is TGTGCCAGCGCACAGGGCTATGGCTACACCTTC. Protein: CASAQGYGYTF.

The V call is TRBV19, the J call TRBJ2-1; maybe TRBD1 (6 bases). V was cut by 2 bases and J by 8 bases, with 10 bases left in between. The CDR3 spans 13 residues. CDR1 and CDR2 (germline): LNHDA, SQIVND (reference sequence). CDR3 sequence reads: CASSIQGFYEQFF. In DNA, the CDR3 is TGTGCCAGTAGTATACAGGGGTTTTATGAGCAGTTCTTC.

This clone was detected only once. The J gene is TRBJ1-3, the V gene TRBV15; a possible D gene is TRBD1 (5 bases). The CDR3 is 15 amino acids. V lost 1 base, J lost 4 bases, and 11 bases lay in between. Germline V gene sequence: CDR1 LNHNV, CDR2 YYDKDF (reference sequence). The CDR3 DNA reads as TGTGCCACCAGCAGAGCTGGGGCAGAGGGAAACACCATATATTTT. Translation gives CATSRAGAEGNTIYF.